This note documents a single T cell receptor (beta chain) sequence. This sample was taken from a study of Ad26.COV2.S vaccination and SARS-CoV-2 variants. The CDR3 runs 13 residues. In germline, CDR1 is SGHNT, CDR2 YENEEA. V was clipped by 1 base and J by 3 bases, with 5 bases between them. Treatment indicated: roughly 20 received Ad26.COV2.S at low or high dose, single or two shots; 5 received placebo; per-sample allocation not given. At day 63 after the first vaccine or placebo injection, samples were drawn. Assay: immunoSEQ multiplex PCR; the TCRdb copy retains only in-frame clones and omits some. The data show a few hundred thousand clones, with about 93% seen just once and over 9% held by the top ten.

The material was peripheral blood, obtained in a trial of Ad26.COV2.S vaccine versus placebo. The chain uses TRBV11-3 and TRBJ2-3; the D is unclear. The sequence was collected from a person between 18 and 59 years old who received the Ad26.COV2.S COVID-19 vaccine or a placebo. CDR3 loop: CASSLGATDTQYF. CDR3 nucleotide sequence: TGTGCCAGCAGCTTAGGGGCTACAGATACGCAGTATTTT.